This T cell receptor beta chain is drawn from a study of tumor-infiltrating lymphocytes in oesophageal squamous cell carcinoma. TCRdb used MiXCR to reprocess the PCR reads, holding one entry per CDR3 protein. Altogether approximately 12,000 distinct CDR3 sequences are present, approximately 50% being singletons, with the ten largest covering more than 35%. From germline, CDR1 is LNHDA and CDR2 SQIVND (reference sequence). Trimming took 3 bases from V and 1 from J, leaving 6 bases between them. The CDR3 covers 13 residues. The rearrangement links TRBV19 to TRBJ1-1; D gene ambiguous. Sequenced: esophageal tumor tissue. This clonotype was sampled from a female donor with esophageal squamous cell carcinoma. The CDR3 DNA follows: TGTGCCAGTAGTATTAACGCGAACACTGAAGCTTTCTTT. Its protein product is CASSINANTEAFF. The whole variable domain, remainder taken from reference TRBV19 and TRBJ1-1, is DGGITQSPKYLFRKEGQNVTLSCEQNLNHDAMYWYRQDPGQGLRLIYYSQIVNDFQKGDIAEGYSVSREKKESFPLTVTSAQKNPTAFYLCASSINANTEAFFGQGTRLTVV.